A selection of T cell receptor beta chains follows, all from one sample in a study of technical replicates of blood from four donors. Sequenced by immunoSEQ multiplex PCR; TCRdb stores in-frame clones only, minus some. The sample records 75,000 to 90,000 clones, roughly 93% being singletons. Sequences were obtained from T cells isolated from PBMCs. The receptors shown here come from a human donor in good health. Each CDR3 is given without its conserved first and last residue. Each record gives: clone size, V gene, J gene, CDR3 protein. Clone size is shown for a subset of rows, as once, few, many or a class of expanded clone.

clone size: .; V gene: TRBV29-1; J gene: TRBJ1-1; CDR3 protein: SVDPAGAGTEAF
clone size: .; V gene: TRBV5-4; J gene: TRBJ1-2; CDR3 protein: ASSTWTVNNYGYT
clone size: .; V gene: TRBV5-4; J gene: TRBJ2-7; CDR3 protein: ASSLAGVGTYEQY
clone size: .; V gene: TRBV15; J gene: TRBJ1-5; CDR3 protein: ATRQGNQPQH
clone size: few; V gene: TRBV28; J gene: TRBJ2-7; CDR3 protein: ASSFGPSPVYEQY
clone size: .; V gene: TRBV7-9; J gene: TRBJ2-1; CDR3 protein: ASSLVGSGRRNEQF
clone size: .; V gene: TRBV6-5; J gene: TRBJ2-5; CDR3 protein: ASSYGQGRETQY
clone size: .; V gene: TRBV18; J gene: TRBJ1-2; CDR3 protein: ASGDSQRSNYGYT
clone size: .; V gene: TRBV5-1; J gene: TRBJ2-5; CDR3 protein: ASSPTSGGYQETQY
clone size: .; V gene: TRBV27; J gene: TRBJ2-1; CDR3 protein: ASSSISGRAFLNEQF
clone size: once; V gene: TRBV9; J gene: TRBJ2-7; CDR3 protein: ASSVVPSEAYEQY
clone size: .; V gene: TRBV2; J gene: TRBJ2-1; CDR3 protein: ASRQDISRGSNEQF
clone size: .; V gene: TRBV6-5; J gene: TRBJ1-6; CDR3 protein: ASSYSGTGYNSPLH
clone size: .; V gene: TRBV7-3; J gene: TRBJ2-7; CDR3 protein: ASSGLAGCEQY
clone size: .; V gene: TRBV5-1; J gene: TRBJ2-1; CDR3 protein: ASSGTASYNEQF
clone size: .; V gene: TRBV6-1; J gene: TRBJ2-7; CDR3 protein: ASGAGELFEQY
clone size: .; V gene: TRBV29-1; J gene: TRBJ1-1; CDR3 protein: SFSPEAF
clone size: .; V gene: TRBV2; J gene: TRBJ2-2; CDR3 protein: ASRVQGKNTGELF